The clone carrying this T cell receptor beta chain has only a few counts. Its antigen remains unknown. The data derive from a study of identical twins. Carrying unique molecular identifiers, the cDNA also gained a universal primer site through template switching. TCRdb re-analysed the 5' RACE reads in MiXCR, keeping a single row per CDR3 protein. This table has approximately 1.8 million distinct CDR3 sequences, more than 30% appearing once. Points from the study as a whole: Weaker excess twin sharing was observed in beta out-of-frame sequences. Models predicted less out-of-frame TCR alpha sharing in monozygotic twins than was found.

V gave up 2 bases and J gave up 2 bases, with 16 bases separating them. The length of the CDR3 is 17 residues. Germline V CDR1 and CDR2: MNHEY, SVGAGI. This chain connects TRBV6-5 to TRBJ1-5, with D perhaps TRBD1 (5 bases). This sequence was found in a newborn girl in good health. Sequencing used cord blood. CDR3 DNA sequence: TGTGCCAGCAGTTACCTGTCCCGGGACGGGGGCAATCAGCCCCAGCATTTT. Protein sequence: CASSYLSRDGGNQPQHF.